The 17 T cell receptor beta chains below were found in one sample sequenced in a study of CD4 and CD8 cells across lung adenocarcinoma regions. TCRdb analysed the PCR reads with MiXCR anew, one entry per CDR3 protein. The data hold about 25,000 distinct CDR3 sequences, with 50% to 55% observed a single time. Specimen: CD8+ T cells from the center of a lung tumor. These receptors were collected from a male donor with lung adenocarcinoma. The CD4 and CD8 labels of this study may be unreliable.

By share of the sample, this clonotype is medium-sized. V usage is TRBV6-1 and J usage is TRBJ2-5; D is unclear. V lost 0 bases and J lost 4, with 9 bases in between. This CDR3 has 14 residues. Germline CDR1 MNHNS, CDR2 SASEGT. The CDR3 coding sequence is TGTGCCAGCAGTGAAGCAACGGCAGCAGAGACCCAGTACTTC. Translating it yields CASSEATAAETQYF.

This clonotype was seen a single time. At one end, the junction sequence differs from germline, possibly due to a read error. The CDR3 spells CASRLAGLGSTDMQYF. CDR3 coding DNA: TGTGCGAGCCGCTTAGCGGGTCTCGGAAGCACAGACATGCAGTACTTC. The V and J genes are TRBV7-9 and TRBJ2-4; 7 nucleotides agree with TRBD2. CDR1 is SEHNR and CDR2 is FQNEAQ in the germline V gene (reference sequence). This CDR3 is built from 16 residues.

The genes are TRBV30 and TRBJ1-2, with D maybe TRBD1 (6 bases). Trimming removed 0 bases at V and 3 bases at J, with 11 bases between. CDR1 GTSNPN and CDR2 SVGIG come from the germline V gene (reference sequence). CDR3 length: 14 amino acids. This chain's CDR3 is CAWSVLGQHYGYTF. Written as DNA, the CDR3 is TGTGCCTGGAGTGTCCTAGGACAGCACTATGGCTACACCTTC.

The chain joins TRBV9 to TRBJ1-3; 11 nucleotides agree with TRBD1. Trimming took 4 bases from V and 7 from J; bases not matched to a gene: 10. This CDR3 has 16 amino acids. Germline CDR1 SGDLS, CDR2 YYNGEE. CDR3 sequence reads: CASSPQDRGLRNTIYF. The CDR3 nucleotides read TGTGCCAGCAGCCCTCAGGACAGGGGGCTTCGGAACACCATATATTTT.

Regarding this clonotype: At one end the junction does not follow the germline gene, possibly because of a read error. This CDR3 reads CASSLAGGPDTQYF. In nucleotides, the CDR3 is TGTGCGAGCAGCCTAGCGGGAGGGCCAGATACGCAGTATTTC. The chain combines TRBV6-1 with TRBJ2-3, with 12 bases identical to TRBD2. This CDR3 contains 14 residues. Germline-derived CDR1 and CDR2 are MNHNS and SASEGT.

This rearrangement joins TRBV10-3 to TRBJ2-4; a possible D gene is TRBD2 (5 bases). This CDR3 has 15 amino acids. V was shortened by 11 bases and J by 12 bases, with 29 bases between the two germline ends. Germline CDR1 ENHRY, CDR2 SYGVKD. This CDR3 reads CAGSTAGPAKETQYF. CDR3 nucleotides: TGTGCCGGGAGCACTGCGGGCCCGGCCAAAGAGACTCAGTACTTC.

The rearrangement uses TRBV12-3 or TRBV12-4 and TRBJ2-1, with TRBD2 matching 7 bases. This CDR3 region has 12 residues. The junction had 3 bases not matched to a gene; V was cut back by 8 bases and J by 5 bases. This CDR3 is CASGGGNNEQFF. CDR3 nucleotide sequence: TGTGCCAGCGGGGGGGGGAACAATGAGCAGTTCTTC.

V and J are TRBV4-2 and TRBJ2-5; D unclear. This CDR3 spans 15 amino acids. The V end was cut by 1 base, the J end by 2 bases, with 11 bases between. The germline V gene encodes CDR1 LGHNA and CDR2 YNFKEQ. CDR3 coding DNA: TGTGCCAGCAGCCAAGTGGCTACAGCACAAGAGACCCAGTACTTC. Translated, it gives CASSQVATAQETQYF.

The chain carries TRBV6-1 and TRBJ2-4, with a weak D call TRBD2 (6 bases). The ends were cut back, 4 bases at V and 13 bases at J, with 26 bases in the middle. CDR1 is MNHNS, CDR2 SASEGT, per germline. The CDR3 covers 16 residues. The CDR3 bases are TGTGCCAGCAGTGTCGCGGGGATGGGAGTCAAAAACACGCAGTACTTC. It translates to CASSVAGMGVKNTQYF.

The chain uses TRBV7-6 and TRBJ2-3; TRBD1 or TRBD2 may be the D gene (6 bases each). The CDR3 runs 16 residues. V lost 5 bases and J lost 0, with 15 bases in between. Germline lookup yields CDR1 SGHVS and CDR2 FNYEAQ. For the CDR3, the DNA is TGTGCCAGCAGCCCTGGGTGGGGGGCCAGCACAGATACGCAGTATTTT. Its protein is CASSPGWGASTDTQYF. Filled out from reference TRBV7-6 and TRBJ2-3, the complete variable domain reads GAGVSQSPRYKVTKRGQDVALRCDPISGHVSLYWYRQALGQGPEFLTYFNYEAQQDKSGLPNDRFSAERPEGSISTLTIQRTEQRDSAMYRCASSPGWGASTDTQYFGPGTRLTVL.

This clonotype was counted at least ten times. V usage is TRBV5-1 and J usage is TRBJ2-1; D unresolved. The J call may be incorrect, as the DNA end agrees better with TRBJ2-7. Germline V gives CDR1 SGHRS, CDR2 YFSETQ. The CDR3 covers 12 residues. CDR3 in amino acids: CASSLVESEQYF. The CDR3 DNA reads as TGCGCCAGCAGCTTGGTGGAGAGCGAGCAGTACTTC.

This clonotype is termed medium-sized. The CDR3 region has the DNA TGCGCCAGCAGTGATTTGAGGGGCTACGAGCAGTACTTC. It encodes CASSDLRGYEQYF. The V and J genes are TRBV10-2 and TRBJ2-5, with D possibly called TRBD1 or TRBD2 (5 bases each). The DNA end favors TRBJ2-7, so the J call may be wrong. Looked up from germline, CDR1 is WSHSY and CDR2 is SAAADI. The CDR3 extends over 13 amino acids.

Note on this clonotype: The junction departs from the called germline gene at one end, perhaps through a read error. The chain is built from TRBV6-1 and TRBJ2-3; D is undetermined. The length of the CDR3 is 15 residues. The germline CDR1 and CDR2 sequences are MNHNS and SASEGT. CDR3 sequence reads: CASGRQAVSTDTQFF. The CDR3, as DNA: TGTGCCAGCGGCCGCCAGGCGGTGAGCACAGATACGCAGTTTTTT.

This rearrangement joins TRBV14 to TRBJ1-2; D might be TRBD1 (6 bases). Germline V gene lookup returns CDR1 SGHDN and CDR2 FVKESK. V was clipped by 5 bases and J by 4 bases, with 11 bases between them. This CDR3 comprises 13 residues. Here the CDR3 reads CASSFGQSYGYTF. CDR3 DNA sequence: TGTGCCAGCAGCTTCGGACAGAGCTATGGCTACACCTTC.

Regarding this clonotype: The junction differs from germline at one of its ends, possibly a read error. The V and J genes are TRBV10-1 and TRBJ2-4; tentatively, D is TRBD2 (6 bases). CDR1 WNHNN and CDR2 SYGVQD come from the germline V gene (reference sequence). The CDR3 loop spans 12 amino acids. In DNA, the CDR3 is TGCGCGGGGAGGTACTCTGAAAACACGCAGTATTTC. Translated: CAGRYSENTQYF.

In its sample, this clonotype was seen a few times. An end of the junction differs from the germline gene, which may be a read error. The chain is built from TRBV10-3 and TRBJ2-4; TRBD1 or TRBD2 may be the D gene (5 bases each). This CDR3 comprises 14 residues. CDR1 is ENHRY and CDR2 is SYGVKD in the germline V gene. The CDR3 region is CGGTGLGAKNIQYF. The CDR3 bases are TGCGGCGGCACGGGGCTGGGAGCCAAAAACATTCAGTACTTC.

CDR3 residues: CASSALSSGGQETQYF. In DNA, the CDR3 is TGTGCCAGCAGCGCTCTCTCTAGCGGGGGCCAAGAGACCCAGTACTTC. The chain links TRBV6-1 to TRBJ2-5, with 10 nucleotides matching TRBD2. CDR1 is MNHNS, CDR2 SASEGT, per germline. The CDR3 is 16 residues long. The trim removed 6 bases at V and 1 base at J, leaving 8 bases unmatched.